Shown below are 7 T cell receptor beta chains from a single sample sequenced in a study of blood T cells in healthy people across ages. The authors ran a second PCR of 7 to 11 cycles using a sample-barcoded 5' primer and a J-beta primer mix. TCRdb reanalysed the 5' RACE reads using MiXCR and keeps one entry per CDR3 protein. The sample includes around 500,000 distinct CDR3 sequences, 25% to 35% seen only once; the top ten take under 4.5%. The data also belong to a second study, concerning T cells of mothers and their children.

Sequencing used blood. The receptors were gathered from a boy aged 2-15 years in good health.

The chain's CDR3 is CASSRPTGELFF. The DNA for the CDR3 is TGTGCCAGCAGCAGACCGACCGGGGAGCTGTTTTTT. The rearrangement links TRBV6-2 or TRBV6-3 to TRBJ2-2; D gene unclear. The V gene lost 6 bases and the J gene lost 5 bases, with 7 bases spanning the gap. CDR3 length: 12 residues. CDR1 is MNHEY and CDR2 is SVGEGT in the germline V gene.

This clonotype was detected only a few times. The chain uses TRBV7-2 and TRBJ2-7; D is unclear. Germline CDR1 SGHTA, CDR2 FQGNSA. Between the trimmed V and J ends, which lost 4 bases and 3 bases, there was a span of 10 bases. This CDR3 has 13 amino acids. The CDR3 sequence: CASSSRVRYEQYF. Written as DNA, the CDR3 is TGTGCCAGCAGCTCCCGGGTCCGCTACGAGCAGTACTTC. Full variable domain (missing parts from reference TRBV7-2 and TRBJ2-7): GAGVSQSPSNKVTEKGKDVELRCDPISGHTALYWYRQSLGQGLEFLIYFQGNSAPDKSGLPSDRFSAERTGGSVSTLTIQRTQQEDSAVYLCASSSRVRYEQYFGPGTRLTVT.

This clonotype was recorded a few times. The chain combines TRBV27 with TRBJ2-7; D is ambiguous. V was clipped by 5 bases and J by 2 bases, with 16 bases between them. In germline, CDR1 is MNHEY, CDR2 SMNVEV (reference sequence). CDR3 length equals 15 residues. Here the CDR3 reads CASSPIVGPPYEQYF. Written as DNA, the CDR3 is TGTGCCAGCAGTCCTATTGTAGGGCCCCCCTACGAGCAGTACTTC.

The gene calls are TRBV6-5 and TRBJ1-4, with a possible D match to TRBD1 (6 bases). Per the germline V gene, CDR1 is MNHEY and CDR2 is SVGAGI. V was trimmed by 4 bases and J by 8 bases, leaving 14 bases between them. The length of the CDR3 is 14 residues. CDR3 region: CASSSTGAREKLFF. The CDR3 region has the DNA TGTGCCAGCAGTTCTACGGGGGCTCGAGAAAAACTGTTTTTT.

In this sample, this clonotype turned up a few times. The CDR3: CASSSTAGTGGPYGYTF. The CDR3 region has the DNA TGTGCCAGCAGTTCAACCGCCGGGACAGGGGGCCCCTATGGCTACACCTTC. The rearrangement joins TRBV7-2 to TRBJ1-2; the match to TRBD1 covers 12 bases. The CDR3 is 17 residues long. The germline V gene has CDR1 SGHTA and CDR2 FQGNSA. The V segment lost 6 bases and the J segment 4 bases; nucleotides outside the gene matches: 12.

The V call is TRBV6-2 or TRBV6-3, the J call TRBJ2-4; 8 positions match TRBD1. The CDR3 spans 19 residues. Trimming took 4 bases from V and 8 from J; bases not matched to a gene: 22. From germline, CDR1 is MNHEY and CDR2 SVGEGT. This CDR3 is CASSLHPPSTGTGGDIQYF. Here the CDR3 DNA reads TGTGCCAGCAGTTTACACCCTCCCTCAACCGGGACAGGAGGAGACATTCAGTACTTC.

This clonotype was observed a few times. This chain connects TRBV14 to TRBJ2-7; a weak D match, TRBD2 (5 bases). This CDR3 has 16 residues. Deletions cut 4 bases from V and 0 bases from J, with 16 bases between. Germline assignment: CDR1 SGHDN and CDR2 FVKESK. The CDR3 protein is CASSPPGIYYSYEQYF. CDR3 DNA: TGTGCCAGCAGCCCGCCGGGGATTTACTACTCCTACGAGCAGTACTTC.